This T cell receptor (beta chain) comes out of a study of neoadjuvant anti-PD-1 for oral cavity cancer. Across the study: Nivolumab at 3 mg/kg was mostly given biweekly, three to four doses, pre-surgery.

This clone has only a few counts. Antigen: not known. Points from the study as a whole: Higher pretreatment blood Treg/Th17 ratios correlated with higher pretreatment blood and lower post-treatment tumor TCRbeta clonality. Post-nivolumab, blood T cell clonality was significantly elevated in non-responders.

The CDR3 runs to 14 residues. Germline loops: CDR1 GTSNPN, CDR2 SVGIG (reference sequence). V lost 3 bases, J lost 8 bases, and 12 bases stayed unmatched. TCRdb keeps only in-frame clones here, not all; method: immunoSEQ multiplex PCR. The sample lists about 72,000 clones, 65% to 85% occurring once. This TCR was recovered from a person between 40 and 85 years old with oral cavity squamous cell carcinoma. This chain links TRBV30 with TRBJ1-2; TRBD1 aligns across 7 bases. The sample here was PBMCs, taken before nivolumab (anti-PD-1) treatment. The CDR3, as DNA: TGTGCCTGGAGCCGAAGACAGGGTTCCGTGGGCTACACCTTC. Translation: CAWSRRQGSVGYTF. Supplemented by reference TRBV30 and TRBJ1-2, the full variable domain reads SQTIHQWPATLVQPVGSPLSLECTVEGTSNPNLYWYRQAAGRGLQLLFYSVGIGQISSEVPQNLSASRPQDRQFILSSKKLLLSDSGFYLCAWSRRQGSVGYTFGSGTRLTVV.